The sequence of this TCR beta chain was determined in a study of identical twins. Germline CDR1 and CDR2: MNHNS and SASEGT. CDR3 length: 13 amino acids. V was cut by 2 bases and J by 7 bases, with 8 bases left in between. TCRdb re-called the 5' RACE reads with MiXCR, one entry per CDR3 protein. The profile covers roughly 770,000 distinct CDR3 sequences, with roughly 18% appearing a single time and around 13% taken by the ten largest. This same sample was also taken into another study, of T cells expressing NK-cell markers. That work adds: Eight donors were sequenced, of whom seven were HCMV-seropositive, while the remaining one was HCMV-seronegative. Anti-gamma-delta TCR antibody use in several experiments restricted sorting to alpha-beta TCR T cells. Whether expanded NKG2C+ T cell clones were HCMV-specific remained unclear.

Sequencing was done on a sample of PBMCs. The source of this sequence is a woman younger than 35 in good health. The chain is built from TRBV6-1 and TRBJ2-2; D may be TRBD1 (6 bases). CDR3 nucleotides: TGTGCCAGCAGTGAAACAGGGATCGGGGAGCTGTTTTTT. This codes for CASSETGIGELFF.